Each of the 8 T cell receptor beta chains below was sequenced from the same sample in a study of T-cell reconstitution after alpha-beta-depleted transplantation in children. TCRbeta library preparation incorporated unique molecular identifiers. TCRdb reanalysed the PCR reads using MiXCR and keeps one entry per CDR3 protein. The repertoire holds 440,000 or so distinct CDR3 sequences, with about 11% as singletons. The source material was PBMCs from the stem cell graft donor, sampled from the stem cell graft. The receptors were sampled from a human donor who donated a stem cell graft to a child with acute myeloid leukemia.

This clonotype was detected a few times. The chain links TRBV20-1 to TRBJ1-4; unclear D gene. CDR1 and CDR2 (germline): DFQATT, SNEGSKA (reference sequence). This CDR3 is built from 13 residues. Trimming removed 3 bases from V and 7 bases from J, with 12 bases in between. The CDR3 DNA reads TGCAGTGCTAGTCGGGGTGACGGTGAAAAACTGTTTTTT. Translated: CSASRGDGEKLFF.

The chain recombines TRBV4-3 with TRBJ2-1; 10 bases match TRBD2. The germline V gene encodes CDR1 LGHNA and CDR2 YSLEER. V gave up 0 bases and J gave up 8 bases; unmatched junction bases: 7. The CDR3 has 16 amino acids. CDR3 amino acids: CASSQEGLAGEYEQFF. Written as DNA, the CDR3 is TGCGCCAGCAGCCAAGAAGGGCTAGCGGGAGAGTATGAGCAGTTCTTC.

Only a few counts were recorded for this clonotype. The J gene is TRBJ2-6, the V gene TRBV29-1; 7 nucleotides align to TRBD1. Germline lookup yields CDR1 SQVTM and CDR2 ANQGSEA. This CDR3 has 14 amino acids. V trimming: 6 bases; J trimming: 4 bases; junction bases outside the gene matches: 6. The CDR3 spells CSVTGVSGANVLTF. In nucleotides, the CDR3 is TGCAGCGTCACAGGGGTCTCCGGGGCCAACGTCCTGACTTTC. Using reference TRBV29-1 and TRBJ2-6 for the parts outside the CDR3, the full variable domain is SAVISQKPSRDICQRGTSLTIQCQVDSQVTMMFWYRQQPGQSLTLIATANQGSEATYESGFVIDKFPISRPNLTFSTLTVSNMSPEDSSIYLCSVTGVSGANVLTFGAGSRLTVL.

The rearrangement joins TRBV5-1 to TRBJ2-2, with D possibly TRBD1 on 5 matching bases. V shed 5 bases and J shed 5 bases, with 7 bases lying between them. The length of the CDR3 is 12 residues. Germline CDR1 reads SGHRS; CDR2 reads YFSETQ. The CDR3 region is CASRKGTGELFF. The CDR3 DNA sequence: TGCGCCAGCAGAAAGGGGACCGGGGAGCTGTTTTTT.

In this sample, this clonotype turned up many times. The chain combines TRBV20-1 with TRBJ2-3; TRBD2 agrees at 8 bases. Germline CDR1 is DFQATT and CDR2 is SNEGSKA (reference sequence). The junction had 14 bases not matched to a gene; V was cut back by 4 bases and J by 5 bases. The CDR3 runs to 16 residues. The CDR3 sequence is CSATVFSGTAQDTQYF. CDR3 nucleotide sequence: TGCAGTGCTACAGTATTTAGCGGGACCGCCCAAGATACGCAGTATTTT.

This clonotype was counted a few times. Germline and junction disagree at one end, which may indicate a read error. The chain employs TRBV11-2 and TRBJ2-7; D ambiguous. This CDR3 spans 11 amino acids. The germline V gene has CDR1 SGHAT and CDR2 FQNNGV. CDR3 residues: CASSSNYASNF. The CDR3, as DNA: TGTGCCAGCAGCTCCAACTACGCAAGCAACTTC.

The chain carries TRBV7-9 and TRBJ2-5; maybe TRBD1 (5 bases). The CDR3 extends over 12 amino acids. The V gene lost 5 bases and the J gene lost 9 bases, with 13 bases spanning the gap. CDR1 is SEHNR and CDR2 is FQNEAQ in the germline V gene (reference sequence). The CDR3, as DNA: TGTGCCAGCAGCCAAGACAGCGCGGCCCAGTACTTC. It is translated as CASSQDSAAQYF.

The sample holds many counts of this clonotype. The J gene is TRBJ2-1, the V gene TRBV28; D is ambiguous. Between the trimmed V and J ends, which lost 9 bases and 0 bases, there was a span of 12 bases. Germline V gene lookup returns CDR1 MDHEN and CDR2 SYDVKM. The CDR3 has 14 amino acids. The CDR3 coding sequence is TGTGCCAGTTCAAGGCGGTCCTCCTACAATGAGCAGTTCTTC. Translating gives CASSRRSSYNEQFF.